This entry lists 14 T cell receptor beta chains sequenced from one sample in a study of blood T cell repertoires in COVID-19. TCRdb's table, derived via immunoSEQ multiplex PCR, lists solely in-frame clones and lacks some. The profile shows roughly 130,000 clones, about three quarters of them singletons. The sequencing input was peripheral blood. These TCRs come from a man older than 75 with acute or convalescent COVID-19.

The V call is TRBV10-2, the J call TRBJ1-1; D not resolved. With 2 bases removed from V and 1 base from J, the gap between germline ends came to 8 bases. The CDR3 length is 14 residues. CDR1 WSHSY and CDR2 SAAADI come from the germline V gene. The CDR3 sequence is CASSEPGRNTEAFF. In DNA, the CDR3 is TGCGCCAGCAGTGAGCCCGGGAGGAACACTGAAGCTTTCTTT.

The CDR3 nucleotides are TGTGCCAGCAGCCCGGGACAGGTGGATGAAAAACTGTTTTTT. Protein product: CASSPGQVDEKLFF. This chain joins TRBV5-5 and TRBJ1-4; 8 bases fit TRBD1. The CDR3 extends over 14 amino acids. From germline, CDR1 is SGHKS and CDR2 YYEKEE (reference sequence). V dropped 4 bases and J dropped 6; count of bases not matched to a gene: 5.

The genes are TRBV28 and TRBJ1-1; no firm D call. Trimming shortened V by 7 bases and J by 6 bases, and 12 bases separated the two germline ends. Germline CDR1 MDHEN, CDR2 SYDVKM. This CDR3 has 12 residues. CDR3 bases: TGTGCCAGCACACGGGAAATGGCTGAAGCTTTCTTT. Amino acids: CASTREMAEAFF.

The V gene is TRBV6-1, the J gene TRBJ2-2; a possible D gene is TRBD1 (5 bases). With 2 bases removed from V and 5 bases from J, the gap between germline ends came to 12 bases. This CDR3 is built from 15 residues. Germline CDR1 is MNHNS and CDR2 is SASEGT. CDR3 in DNA: TGTGCCAGCAGTGAATCCCAGGGTTGGACCGGGGAGCTGTTTTTT. This translates into CASSESQGWTGELFF.

The sample holds a few counts of this clone. The chain couples TRBV7-2 to TRBJ2-5, with a possible D match to TRBD2 (6 bases). Germline CDR1 reads SGHTA; CDR2 reads FQGNSA. CDR3 length equals 13 residues. Trimming shortened V by 5 bases and J by 5 bases, and 12 bases separated the two germline ends. The CDR3 sequence is CASSGDSGETQYF. The CDR3 DNA is TGTGCCAGCAGCGGGGACTCGGGGGAGACCCAGTACTTC.

The chain has TRBV19 and TRBJ2-2, with D possibly being TRBD2 (7 bases). CDR1 and CDR2 from the germline V gene are LNHDA and SQIVND (reference sequence). CDR3 length equals 14 residues. V lost 5 bases and J 5 bases, leaving 12 bases between the germline ends. CDR3 protein: CASSFGGPTGELFF. CDR3 nucleotides: TGTGCCAGTAGTTTCGGGGGGCCGACCGGGGAGCTGTTTTTT. Full variable domain (remainder filled in from reference TRBV19 and TRBJ2-2): DGGITQSPKYLFRKEGQNVTLSCEQNLNHDAMYWYRQDPGQGLRLIYYSQIVNDFQKGDIAEGYSVSREKKESFPLTVTSAQKNPTAFYLCASSFGGPTGELFFGEGSRLTVL.

The V and J genes are TRBV11-2 and TRBJ1-5; no clear D gene. There are 14 residues in the CDR3. Germline CDR1 and CDR2: SGHAT and FQNNGV. V lost 2 bases and J lost 6, with 11 bases in between. CDR3 protein: CASSLTKSGQPQHF. The CDR3 nucleotides are TGTGCCAGCAGCTTAACCAAGTCGGGTCAGCCCCAGCATTTT.

The gene calls are TRBV13 and TRBJ1-6; the D gene is possibly TRBD1 (5 bases). Germline V CDR1 and CDR2: PRHDT, FYEKMQ (reference sequence). This CDR3 has 16 residues. Trimming shortened V by 4 bases and J by 9 bases, and 19 bases separated the two germline ends. For the CDR3, the DNA is TGTGCCAGCAGCTCAAAGGGGTTGGGAAGGGGTTCACCCCTCCACTTT. It translates to CASSSKGLGRGSPLHF.

The V call is TRBV7-8, the J call TRBJ1-4; D may be TRBD1 (6 bases). V was shortened by 4 bases and J by 6 bases, with 9 bases between the two germline ends. The CDR3 sequence is 13 residues long. CDR1 SGHVS and CDR2 FQNEAQ come from the germline V gene. CDR3 amino acids: CASSWYRDEKLFF. DNA of the CDR3: TGTGCCAGCAGCTGGTACAGGGATGAAAAACTGTTTTTT.

This clone showed up just a few times. The rearrangement joins TRBV21-1 to TRBJ1-5; TRBD1, the table's D call, was not compared with the DNA. TRBV21-1 is labeled a pseudogene. CDR3 length: 19 residues. CDR3 amino acids: CASSEGQGNPNRSNQPQHF. As DNA, the CDR3 is TGTGCCAGCAGCGAAGGACAGGGTAACCCCAATCGTAGCAATCAGCCCCAGCATTTT.

This clone was counted at least ten times. The J gene is TRBJ2-7, the V gene TRBV5-1; no reliable D call. The CDR3 runs 14 residues. V was cut by 4 bases and J by 0 bases, with 11 bases left in between. The germline gives CDR1 SGHRS, CDR2 YFSETQ. CDR3 DNA: TGCGCCAGCAGCCCGATTTCCAGCTCCTACGAGCAGTACTTC. Translating it yields CASSPISSSYEQYF.

This chain connects TRBV7-2 to TRBJ2-5; D is perhaps TRBD1 (5 bases). The V gene lost 5 bases and the J gene lost 0 bases, with 10 bases spanning the gap. The CDR3 is made up of 14 amino acids. CDR1 is SGHTA and CDR2 is FQGNSA in the germline V gene. The CDR3 sequence is CASSVDRNQETQYF. In nucleotides, the CDR3 is TGTGCCAGCAGCGTCGACAGAAACCAAGAGACCCAGTACTTC.

The chain is built from TRBV3-1 (or the pseudogene TRBV3-2) and TRBJ2-5, with D possibly being TRBD2 (6 bases). CDR1 and CDR2 (germline): LGHDT, YNNKEL (reference sequence). This CDR3 spans 14 amino acids. V dropped 4 bases and J dropped 6 bases, with 15 bases sitting between them. Written as DNA, the CDR3 is TGTGCCAGCAGCCCCGGTTCTAGCGCTAAGACCCAGTACTTC. Residues: CASSPGSSAKTQYF.

The chain carries TRBV19 and TRBJ1-5; the D gene is possibly TRBD1 (6 bases). The CDR3 extends over 16 amino acids. V was cut by 7 bases and J by 3 bases, with 19 bases left in between. CDR1 is LNHDA, CDR2 SQIVND, per germline (reference sequence). CDR3 protein: CASTRQARMSNQPQHF. As DNA, the CDR3 is TGTGCCAGTACGAGACAGGCGCGAATGTCCAATCAGCCCCAGCATTTT.